This TCR beta chain was identified in a study of blood T cell repertoires in COVID-19. Study summary: Nucleic acid was either cDNA or gDNA, and it came from T cells, B-cell-depleted T cells, or PBMCs.

Germline-derived CDR1 and CDR2 are GTSNPN and SVGIG (reference sequence). J lost 2 bases, V lost 7 bases, and 5 bases had no gene match. The CDR3 has 14 amino acids. Per the original methods: How many nucleated cells were present was estimated from reference gene primer amplification. Measured with immunoSEQ multiplex PCR; TCRdb has only the in-frame clones, and not every one. That table gives V, J and clone size, and the DNA gave D and trimming. The sample consists of 200,000 to 250,000 clones, roughly 86% of them appearing once. The rearrangement joins TRBV30 to TRBJ2-2; TRBD1 agrees at 9 bases. The specimen sequenced was peripheral blood. The receptor's source is a woman aged 25 to 39 who had recovered from COVID-19. CDR3 DNA sequence: TGTGCCTTAGACAGGGGGGGAAACACCGGGGAGCTGTTTTTT. Protein product: CALDRGGNTGELFF.